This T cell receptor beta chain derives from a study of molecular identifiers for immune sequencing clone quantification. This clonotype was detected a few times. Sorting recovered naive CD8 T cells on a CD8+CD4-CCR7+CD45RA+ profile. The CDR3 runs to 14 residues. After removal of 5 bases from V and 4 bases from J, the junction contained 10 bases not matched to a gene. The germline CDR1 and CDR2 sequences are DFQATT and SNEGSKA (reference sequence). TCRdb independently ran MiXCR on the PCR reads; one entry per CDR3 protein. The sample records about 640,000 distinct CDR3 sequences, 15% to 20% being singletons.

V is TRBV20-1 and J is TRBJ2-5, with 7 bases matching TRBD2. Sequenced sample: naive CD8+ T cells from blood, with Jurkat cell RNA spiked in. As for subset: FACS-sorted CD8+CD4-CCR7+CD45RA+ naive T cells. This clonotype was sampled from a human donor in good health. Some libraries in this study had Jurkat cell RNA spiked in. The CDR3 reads CSAHPRTRAETQYF. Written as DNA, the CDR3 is TGCAGTGCTCACCCCCGGACTAGAGCAGAGACCCAGTACTTC.